This is a list of T cell receptor beta chains from one sample in a study of blood T cell repertoires in COVID-19. The repertoire was sequenced with immunoSEQ multiplex PCR; TCRdb's copy has only in-frame clones and lacks some. The table has some 180,000 clones, roughly 90% seen once; the top ten hold 0.53%. The specimen sequenced was peripheral blood. All receptors derive from a man aged 45 to 65 with acute or convalescent COVID-19. The CDR3 runs from the conserved cysteine through the conserved F or W. A D gene is named only where the DNA matches it firmly. Not every row has a clone size; where given, it reads once, few, many or a size class.

d_gene	abundance	j_gene	v_gene	CDR3aa	CDR3nt
TRBD2	.	TRBJ2-1	TRBV29-1	CSVGGLAERRGNEQFF	TGCAGCGTCGGGGGACTAGCGGAAAGAAGGGGCAATGAGCAGTTCTTC
TRBD2	.	TRBJ2-7	TRBV29-1	CSVTSGSSYEQYF	TGCAGCGTAACTAGCGGAAGCTCCTACGAGCAGTACTTC
.	once	TRBJ1-2	TRBV28	CASSLISGDYTF	TGTGCCAGCAGTTTAATCTCGGGGGACTACACCTTC
.	.	TRBJ1-1	TRBV4-1	CASSRDMSTEAFF	TGCGCCAGCAGCCGGGACATGTCCACTGAAGCTTTCTTT
.	.	TRBJ1-3	TRBV7-8	CASSHRESGNTIYF	TGTGCCAGCAGCCACAGGGAATCTGGAAACACCATATATTTT
TRBD1	.	TRBJ1-5	TRBV6-6	CASSRGQEPQPQHF	TGTGCCAGCAGCCGCGGACAGGAGCCTCAGCCCCAGCATTTT
.	.	TRBJ2-5	TRBV7-2	CASSARVEETQYF	TGTGCCAGCAGCGCCAGGGTAGAAGAGACCCAGTACTTC
TRBD2	.	TRBJ2-5	TRBV27	CASRPILAAPETQYF	TGTGCCAGCAGACCTATACTAGCGGCACCTGAGACCCAGTACTTC
.	.	TRBJ2-1	TRBV7-2	CASTPSVGGSDEQFF	TGTGCCAGCACCCCCTCAGTCGGGGGATCGGATGAGCAGTTCTTC
.	.	TRBJ1-4	TRBV2	CASSRRNNEKLFF	TGTGCCTCTAGCAGACGGAATAATGAAAAACTGTTTTTT
TRBD2	once	TRBJ2-1	TRBV19	CASSFLGGNSYNEQFF	TGTGCCAGTAGTTTCCTCGGGGGGAACTCCTACAATGAGCAGTTCTTC
TRBD1	.	TRBJ1-1	TRBV30	CAWSPGQVWYTEAFF	TGTGCCTGGAGTCCGGGACAGGTATGGTACACTGAAGCTTTCTTT
TRBD1	.	TRBJ2-3	TRBV29-1	CSVPGQGRTDTQYF	TGCAGCGTACCGGGACAGGGGAGGACAGATACGCAGTATTTT
.	.	TRBJ1-1	TRBV5-1	CASSVTENTEAFF	TGCGCCAGCAGCGTGACAGAGAACACTGAAGCTTTCTTT
TRBD1	.	TRBJ1-2	TRBV13	CASSSGQGTPYGYTF	TGTGCCAGCAGCTCGGGACAGGGGACACCCTATGGCTACACCTTC
.	.	TRBJ1-4	TRBV24-1	CATSDPIQGKGKLFF	TGTGCCACCAGTGACCCGATCCAGGGAAAGGGAAAACTGTTTTTT
TRBD1	.	TRBJ2-7	TRBV5-1	CASSLAPGQDNYEQYF	TGCGCCAGCAGCTTGGCCCCGGGACAGGACAACTACGAGCAGTACTTC
TRBD2	.	TRBJ2-2	TRBV4-1	CASSQPWGETSGRKVGELFF	TGCGCCAGCAGCCAACCTTGGGGAGAGACTAGCGGGAGGAAGGTCGGGGAGCTGTTTTTT
TRBD1	.	TRBJ1-2	TRBV6-5	CASSAPTGFNYGYTF	TGTGCCAGCAGCGCCCCGACAGGGTTTAACTATGGCTACACCTTC
TRBD1	.	TRBJ1-2	TRBV28	CASSRQGHGYTF	TGTGCCAGCAGTAGACAGGGGCATGGCTACACCTTC
TRBD2	.	TRBJ2-3	TRBV28	CASSLDVAGGELSTDTQYF	TGTGCCAGCAGTTTAGATGTAGCGGGGGGCGAACTTAGCACAGATACGCAGTATTTT
.	.	TRBJ2-5	TRBV3-1/TRBV3-2	CASSRQGIQETQYF	TGTGCCAGCAGCCGCCAGGGGATCCAAGAGACCCAGTACTTC
TRBD2	.	TRBJ2-3	TRBV7-9	CASSLPELTSGTTDTQYF	TGTGCCAGCAGCTTACCGGAGCTGACTAGCGGGACGACAGATACGCAGTATTTT
.	.	TRBJ1-5	TRBV27	CASSRQGYSNQPQHF	TGTGCCAGCAGTAGGCAGGGCTATAGCAATCAGCCCCAGCATTTT
.	.	TRBJ2-1	TRBV6-5	CASSPWTVYNEQFF	TGTGCCAGCAGCCCCTGGACAGTATACAATGAGCAGTTCTTC
TRBD1	.	TRBJ1-6	TRBV7-9	CASSLGGQGNDSPLHF	TGTGCCAGCAGCTTAGGGGGACAGGGGAATGATTCACCCCTCCACTTT
TRBD1	.	TRBJ1-2	TRBV19	CASSHTPMAGGWYGYTF	TGTGCCAGTAGCCATACCCCCATGGCAGGGGGATGGTATGGCTACACCTTC
.	.	TRBJ1-1	TRBV3-1/TRBV3-2	CASSPRGDTEAFF	TGTGCCAGCAGCCCCCGCGGGGACACTGAAGCTTTCTTT
.	.	TRBJ1-4	TRBV5-7	CASSCDSATNEKLFF	TGTGCCAGCAGCTGCGACAGTGCAACTAATGAAAAACTGTTTTTT
.	.	TRBJ1-1	TRBV18	CASSRATGRTEAFF	TGTGCCAGCTCACGAGCGACAGGAAGGACTGAAGCTTTCTTT
TRBD1	.	TRBJ2-7	TRBV18	CASSPLGQGYEQYF	TGTGCCAGCTCACCGTTAGGACAGGGGTACGAGCAGTACTTC
.	.	TRBJ1-1	TRBV10-3	CAISRDTGGEAFF	TGTGCCATCAGTCGAGACACGGGGGGTGAAGCTTTCTTT
.	.	TRBJ1-4	TRBV7-8	CASRSTYRAEKLFF	TGTGCCAGCAGATCTACATACAGGGCTGAAAAACTGTTTTTT
.	.	TRBJ1-5	TRBV4-3	CASSQGRDWGQPQHF	TGCGCCAGCAGCCAAGGCAGGGATTGGGGTCAGCCCCAGCATTTT
.	once	TRBJ2-1	TRBV6-5	CASSYSSSNEQFF	TGTGCCAGCAGTTACTCGTCTAGCAATGAGCAGTTCTTC
TRBD1	.	TRBJ1-3	TRBV11-2	CASRSNRGPGNTIYF	TGTGCCAGCAGATCCAACAGGGGACCTGGAAACACCATATATTTT
.	few	TRBJ2-2	TRBV19	CASSLTGVTGELFF	TGTGCCAGTAGTCTTACCGGGGTCACCGGGGAGCTGTTTTTT
TRBD2	.	TRBJ2-3	TRBV19	CASSSSASGTDTQYF	TGTGCCAGTAGTAGTTCGGCTAGCGGGACAGATACGCAGTATTTT
.	.	TRBJ1-1	TRBV27	CASSLGFRTEAFF	TGTGCCAGCAGTCTAGGCTTTCGGACAGAAGCTTTCTTT
TRBD1	.	TRBJ2-2	TRBV24-1	CATSDPTGLTGELFF	TGTGCCACCAGTGACCCGACAGGGCTCACCGGGGAGCTGTTTTTT
TRBD1	.	TRBJ2-4	TRBV7-9	CASSHDRGNLAKNIQYF	TGTGCCAGCAGCCACGACAGGGGAAACCTAGCCAAAAACATTCAGTACTTC
TRBD1	.	TRBJ2-3	TRBV18	CASSRQGAADTQYF	TGTGCCAGCTCCCGACAGGGAGCGGCAGATACGCAGTATTTT
.	.	TRBJ2-1	TRBV7-7	CASSLGSDEQFF	TGTGCCAGCAGCTTAGGCAGCGATGAGCAGTTCTTC
TRBD1	.	TRBJ2-1	TRBV15	CATSRRTGKGNEQFF	TGTGCCACCAGCAGAAGGACAGGGAAAGGCAATGAGCAGTTCTTC
.	.	TRBJ2-7	TRBV11-2	CASSLVAGGEQYF	TGTGCCAGCAGCTTAGTGGCAGGGGGGGAGCAGTACTTC
.	.	TRBJ1-3	TRBV28	CASSFDWSSGNTIYF	TGTGCCAGCAGTTTCGACTGGAGCTCTGGAAACACCATATATTTT
.	.	TRBJ2-2	TRBV7-8	CASSFAASGELFF	TGTGCCAGCAGCTTCGCGGCGAGCGGGGAGCTGTTTTTT
.	once	TRBJ2-3	TRBV11-2	CASCDGEDTQYF	TGTGCCAGCTGTGACGGGGAGGATACGCAGTATTTT
.	.	TRBJ2-1	TRBV7-8	CASSLGVQSGMDEQFF	TGTGCCAGCAGCTTAGGGGTGCAGTCGGGTATGGATGAGCAGTTCTTC
.	.	TRBJ1-5	TRBV7-2	CASSLFNRDSNQPQHF	TGTGCCAGCAGCTTATTTAACAGGGATAGCAATCAGCCCCAGCATTTT
TRBD1	.	TRBJ1-1	TRBV11-2	CASSRQTGVTEAFF	TGTGCCAGCAGCCGCCAGACAGGGGTGACTGAAGCTTTCTTT
TRBD1	.	TRBJ2-2	TRBV2	CASSAQGVGELFF	TGTGCCAGCAGTGCACAGGGGGTCGGGGAGCTGTTTTTT
.	.	TRBJ1-2	TRBV7-9	CASSSTGYGYTF	TGTGCCAGCAGCTCAACAGGGTATGGCTACACCTTC
TRBD1	.	TRBJ1-2	TRBV28	CASSFEGAGYGYTF	TGTGCCAGCAGTTTTGAGGGGGCGGGCTATGGCTACACCTTC
TRBD2	.	TRBJ2-5	TRBV29-1	CSVEKAGASETQYF	TGCAGCGTTGAAAAGGCGGGAGCTTCAGAGACCCAGTACTTC
TRBD2	.	TRBJ2-7	TRBV19	CASSMAGTNYEQYF	TGTGCCAGTAGTATGGCCGGGACTAACTACGAGCAGTACTTC
.	.	TRBJ2-5	TRBV28	CASSHLRGISQETQYF	TGTGCCAGCAGTCATCTCAGGGGAATCTCTCAAGAGACCCAGTACTTC
TRBD2	once	TRBJ2-2	TRBV19	CASSIRSSGGTTGELFF	TGTGCCAGTAGTATAAGGTCTAGCGGGGGGACCACCGGGGAGCTGTTTTTT
.	.	TRBJ1-4	TRBV11-2	CASSLNPGALSVVEKLFF	TGTGCCAGCAGCTTAAATCCAGGGGCCTTAAGCGTTGTCGAAAAACTGTTTTTT